The next 20 T cell receptor beta chains were all read from a single sample in a study of CD8+ T cells in alopecia areata. RNA extraction was followed by reverse transcription into cDNA, which acted as the sequencing template. Generated by immunoSEQ multiplex PCR, the TCRdb table keeps only in-frame clones and is missing some. Altogether more than 85,000 clones are present, around 44% being singletons, with the ten largest covering 0.7% to 0.95%. Sequenced: CD4+ T cells sorted from blood. All receptors come from a human donor with alopecia areata.

J is TRBJ1-5 and V is TRBV30, with unresolved D. Germline V CDR1 and CDR2: GTSNPN, SVGIG (reference sequence). The CDR3 sequence is 14 residues long. V lost 0 bases and J 3 bases, leaving 9 bases between the germline ends. CDR3 amino acids: CAWSVASPNQPQHF. In DNA, the CDR3 is TGTGCCTGGAGTGTCGCCAGCCCCAATCAGCCCCAGCATTTT.

The chain links TRBV29-1 to TRBJ1-2, with D maybe TRBD1 (5 bases). The CDR3 loop spans 12 amino acids. CDR1 is SQVTM, CDR2 ANQGSEA, per germline. CDR3 in amino acids: CSFEGPYYGYTF. As DNA, the CDR3 is TGCAGTTTTGAGGGGCCGTACTATGGCTACACCTTC.

This clone appeared once. J is TRBJ1-6 and V is TRBV30, with D possibly matching TRBD1 (6 bases). The CDR3 is made up of 14 amino acids. Between the trimmed V and J ends, which lost 1 base and 11 bases, there was a span of 15 bases. Germline V gene sequence: CDR1 GTSNPN, CDR2 SVGIG (reference sequence). The CDR3 DNA is TGTGCCTGGAGTGACAGGGCCCGAAATCCACCCCTCCACTTT. It translates to CAWSDRARNPPLHF.

A few counts support this clone. J is TRBJ1-2 and V is TRBV29-1; 9 positions match TRBD1. CDR1 and CDR2 (germline): SQVTM, ANQGSEA. The CDR3 spans 13 residues. Losses at the gene ends were 7 bases for V and 0 bases for J; bases not matched to a gene: 3. CDR3 region: CSETGGSNYGYTF. DNA for the CDR3: TGCAGCGAAACAGGGGGCTCTAACTATGGCTACACCTTC.

The rearrangement links TRBV11-2 to TRBJ2-7, with D perhaps given as TRBD1 or TRBD2 (6 bases each). This CDR3 spans 16 amino acids. Trimming stripped 5 bases from V and 5 bases from J, with 22 bases between. CDR1 is SGHAT and CDR2 is FQNNGV in the germline V gene. The CDR3 loop is CASSPDRFGGTHEQYF. CDR3 nucleotides: TGTGCCAGCAGCCCCGACAGGTTTGGGGGGACGCACGAGCAGTACTTC. The full variable domain, its missing parts supplied by reference TRBV11-2 and TRBJ2-7, is EAGVAQSPRYKIIEKRQSVAFWCNPISGHATLYWYQQILGQGPKLLIQFQNNGVVDDSQLPKDRFSAERLKGVDSTLKIQPAKLEDSAVYLCASSPDRFGGTHEQYFGPGTRLTVT.

The V call is TRBV7-2, the J call TRBJ2-1; D gene uncertain. Trimming took off 3 bases at V and 6 bases at J, with 3 bases between the two ends. The CDR3 totals 11 residues. Germline values: CDR1 SGHTA, CDR2 FQGNSA. DNA for the CDR3: TGTGCCAGCAGCTTCAGCAATGAGCAGTTCTTC. This encodes CASSFSNEQFF.

CDR3 bases: TGTGCCTGGTCGCAGGGGGCGAACACAGATACGCAGTATTTT. It codes for CAWSQGANTDTQYF. V gene TRBV30 combines with J gene TRBJ2-3, with TRBD1 matching 8 bases. The V and J ends lost 5 bases and 2 bases, in that order; junction bases with no gene match: 6. The CDR3 runs to 14 residues. CDR1 and CDR2 (germline): GTSNPN, SVGIG (reference sequence).

The chain recombines TRBV29-1 with TRBJ2-5; 11 nucleotides align to TRBD2. V trimming: 4 bases; J trimming: 5 bases; junction bases outside the gene matches: 9. This CDR3 is 15 amino acids long. From germline, CDR1 is SQVTM and CDR2 ANQGSEA. The CDR3 coding sequence is TGCAGCGTTGTGACTAGCGGGACCTCCGGGGAGACCCAGTACTTC. This translates into CSVVTSGTSGETQYF.

The chain is built from TRBV29-1 and TRBJ2-7; D is unresolved. The CDR3 is 11 residues long. Looked up from germline, CDR1 is SQVTM and CDR2 is ANQGSEA. V lost 7 bases to trimming and J lost 3 bases, with 10 bases between them. This CDR3 reads CSAAGYYEQYF. CDR3 sequence (DNA): TGCAGCGCCGCCGGGTACTACGAGCAGTACTTC.

This chain uses TRBV7-2 with TRBJ2-1, with D possibly called TRBD1 or TRBD2 (5 bases each). The V end was cut by 1 base, the J end by 3 bases, with 13 bases between. Germline assignment: CDR1 SGHTA and CDR2 FQGNSA. The CDR3 covers 16 residues. CDR3 residues: CASSLGPGRLYNEQFF. The CDR3 bases are TGTGCCAGCAGCTTAGGACCGGGACGTCTCTACAATGAGCAGTTCTTC.

The chain recombines TRBV4-1 with TRBJ2-3; D is ambiguous. The CDR3 runs 15 residues. Trimming cost V 1 base and J 1 base, with 9 bases left between them. CDR1 and CDR2 (germline): MGHRA, YSYEKL. Written as DNA, the CDR3 is TGCGCCAGCAGCCAAGTGGATGGTGGCACAGATACGCAGTATTTT. This codes for CASSQVDGGTDTQYF.

In its sample, this clone was seen a few times. The chain couples TRBV29-1 to TRBJ2-7; TRBD1 might be the D (6 bases). The CDR3 has 14 residues. CDR1 is SQVTM and CDR2 is ANQGSEA in the germline V gene. V dropped 7 bases and J dropped 0 bases, with 16 bases sitting between them. The CDR3 here is CSASQGIGSYEQYF. For the CDR3, the DNA is TGCAGCGCCAGCCAGGGGATTGGCTCCTACGAGCAGTACTTC.

This clone was seen a few times. V gene TRBV29-1 combines with J gene TRBJ2-3; TRBD1 matches at 9 bases. Germline CDR1 reads SQVTM; CDR2 reads ANQGSEA. Losses at the gene ends were 6 bases for V and 1 base for J; bases not matched to a gene: 8. There are 15 residues in the CDR3. CDR3 in DNA: TGCAGCGTGCGGGCGACAGGGGGGGGCACAGATACGCAGTATTTT. It translates to CSVRATGGGTDTQYF.

The chain carries TRBV4-3 and TRBJ2-1; 10 bases align to TRBD2. V dropped 2 bases and J dropped 2; count of bases not matched to a gene: 3. Germline V lookup: CDR1 LGHNA, CDR2 YSLEER. The CDR3 runs to 16 residues. This CDR3 reads CASSQTSGRAYNEQFF. DNA for the CDR3: TGCGCCAGCAGCCAAACCAGCGGGAGGGCCTACAATGAGCAGTTCTTC.

V usage is TRBV29-1 and J usage is TRBJ2-7; D is ambiguous. Germline V gene data show CDR1 as SQVTM and CDR2 as ANQGSEA. The CDR3 extends over 12 amino acids. Trimming left V 5 bases short and J 0 bases short, with 8 bases between. CDR3 sequence reads: CSVRSGSYEQYF. CDR3 DNA sequence: TGCAGCGTTCGGTCGGGCTCCTACGAGCAGTACTTC.

This clone has only a few counts. V usage is TRBV29-1 and J usage is TRBJ2-1; 12 positions match TRBD1. This CDR3 is built from 13 residues. Germline CDR1 and CDR2: SQVTM and ANQGSEA. J gave up 9 bases and V 5 bases, and 5 bases lay outside the gene matches. The CDR3 region is CSVLGQGAGEQFF. Written as DNA, the CDR3 is TGCAGCGTTTTGGGACAGGGGGCAGGTGAGCAGTTCTTC.

The genes are TRBV29-1 and TRBJ1-1; the D gene is possibly TRBD1 (5 bases). The CDR3 contains 14 residues. V was pared by 4 bases and J by 0 bases, with 12 bases between. Germline lookup yields CDR1 SQVTM and CDR2 ANQGSEA. The CDR3 nucleotides read TGCAGCGTTGCACCGATGACAGTGAACACTGAAGCTTTCTTT. Its protein is CSVAPMTVNTEAFF.

V gene TRBV18 combines with J gene TRBJ2-3; 16 bases fit TRBD2. CDR3 length: 22 amino acids. V gave up 6 bases and J gave up 0 bases; unmatched junction bases: 18. CDR1 and CDR2 (germline): KGHSH, LQKENI. DNA for the CDR3: TGTGCCAGCTCGACCGGCGGGGCCGGGACTAGCGGGAGGGCCTTGAGCACAGATACGCAGTATTTT. Protein sequence: CASSTGGAGTSGRALSTDTQYF.

This clone was recorded a few times. The CDR3 region is CASSWGLAAFKFF. CDR3 DNA sequence: TGTGCCAGCAGCTGGGGACTTGCCGCCTTTAAATTCTTC. The genes are TRBV5-6 and TRBJ2-1, with D perhaps matching TRBD2 (6 bases). Between the trimmed V and J ends, which lost 3 bases and 16 bases, there was a span of 20 bases. The CDR3 is made up of 13 amino acids. Germline V CDR1 and CDR2: SGHDT, YYEEEE.

Only one count was recorded for this clone. V usage is TRBV27 and J usage is TRBJ2-2; TRBD2 matches 7 bases. Germline-derived CDR1 and CDR2 are MNHEY and SMNVEV (reference sequence). V shed 3 bases and J 9 bases; nucleotides not matched to a gene: 22. The CDR3 length is 19 residues. The CDR3: CASSLRPPASGSRGRELFF. The DNA for the CDR3 is TGTGCCAGCAGTTTGCGACCTCCTGCTAGCGGTAGCCGGGGGAGGGAGCTGTTTTTT.